This T cell receptor (beta chain) was observed in a study of cytotoxic CD8 clonotypes in ibrutinib-treated CLL. Study-level points and caveats: Exceeding age-matched healthy donors, baseline clonality also tracked the counts of circulating CD8+ T cells. Clonality increased at ibrutinib response and stayed stable in sustained remission. At progression, however, it fell back toward baseline.

Profiled with immunoSEQ multiplex PCR; TCRdb holds only in-frame clones, not every one. Found here are about 130,000 clones, approximately 85% of them singletons; the top ten hold over 2%. Note on this clone: Its matching antigen is unknown.

Trimming cost V 7 bases and J 1 base, with 11 bases left between them. CDR3 length equals 12 residues. Germline lookup yields CDR1 GTSNPN and CDR2 SVGIG (reference sequence). The sample was PBMCs, taken after 24 months of ibrutinib treatment. This clonotype was obtained from a human donor with chronic lymphocytic leukemia. The rearrangement uses TRBV30 and TRBJ2-7; no clear D gene. The CDR3 DNA follows: TGTGCCTTACAAGTTCAGTCCTACGAGCAGTACTTC. This gives the protein CALQVQSYEQYF.